The source of this T cell receptor (beta chain) is a study of patients and donors after allogeneic stem cell transplantation. Using its own MiXCR run on the RT-PCR reads, TCRdb lists one record per CDR3 protein. This sample yields 410,000 or so distinct CDR3 sequences, of which more than 15% are seen a single time; roughly 7.2% belongs to the top ten. This clonotype was detected many times. The clonotype was recovered from a human donor who was either an allogeneic HSCT recipient or a stem cell or donor lymphocyte infusion donor (not recorded which). It is not recorded whose cells these are; they may come from a transplant donor. The sequenced sample was blood, either unsorted or a sorted T cell fraction (not recorded which).

The CDR3 is CATSRDRPGTYYEQYF. The DNA of the CDR3 is TGTGCCACCAGCAGAGATCGACCTGGAACTTACTACGAGCAGTACTTC. The chain carries TRBV15 and TRBJ2-7; no definite D call. CDR1 is LNHNV and CDR2 is YYDKDF in the germline V gene (reference sequence). CDR3 length equals 16 residues. Trimming stripped 0 bases from V and 3 bases from J, with 15 bases between.